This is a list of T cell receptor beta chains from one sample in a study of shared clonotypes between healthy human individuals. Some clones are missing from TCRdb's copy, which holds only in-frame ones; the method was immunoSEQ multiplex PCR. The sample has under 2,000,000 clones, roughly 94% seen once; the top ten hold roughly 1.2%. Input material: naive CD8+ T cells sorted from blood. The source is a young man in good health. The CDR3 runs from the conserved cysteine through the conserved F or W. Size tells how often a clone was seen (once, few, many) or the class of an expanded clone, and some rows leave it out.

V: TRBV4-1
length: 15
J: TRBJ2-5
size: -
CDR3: CASSQEVGQQETQYF

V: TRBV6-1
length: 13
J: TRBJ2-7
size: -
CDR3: CASTLTPTYEQYF

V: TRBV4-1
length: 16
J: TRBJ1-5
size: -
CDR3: CASSQLGGRGNQPQHF

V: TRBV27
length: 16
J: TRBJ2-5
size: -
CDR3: CASSLSPGTGHETQYF

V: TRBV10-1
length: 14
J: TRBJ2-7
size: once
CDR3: CASSESQGYYEQYF

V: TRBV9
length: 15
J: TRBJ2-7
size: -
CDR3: CASSPGQVISYEQYF

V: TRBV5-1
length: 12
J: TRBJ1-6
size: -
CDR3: CASSMTGGPLHF

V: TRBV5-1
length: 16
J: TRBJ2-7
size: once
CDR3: CASSWMPSGSPYEQYF

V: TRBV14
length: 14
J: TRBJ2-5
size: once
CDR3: CASSPIGTQTTQYF

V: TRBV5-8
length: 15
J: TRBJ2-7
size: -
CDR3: CASSLGRGSSYEQYF

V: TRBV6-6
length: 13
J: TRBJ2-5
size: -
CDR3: CASSYTSQETQYF

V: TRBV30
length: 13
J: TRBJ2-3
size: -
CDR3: CACAGGLTDTQYF

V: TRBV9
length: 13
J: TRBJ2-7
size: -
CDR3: CASSGPPAYEQYF